This entry describes one T cell receptor beta chain. This sample was included in a study of Ad26.COV2.S vaccination and SARS-CoV-2 variants. Only in-frame clones appear in the TCRdb table, and some are missing; sequencing was by immunoSEQ multiplex PCR. The table records about 350,000 clones, approximately 90% of them present only once. Specified treatment: approximately 18 received Ad26.COV2.S at low or high dose, single or two shots; roughly five received placebo; per-sample allocation not given. After the first vaccine or placebo injection, samples were drawn on day 63. The source material was peripheral blood, sampled in a trial of Ad26.COV2.S vaccine versus placebo. The TCR sequence derives from a person aged 18-60 years who received the Ad26.COV2.S COVID-19 vaccine or a placebo.

CDR3 sequence reads: CASSPFVGDGYTF. The CDR3 coding sequence is TGTGCCAGCAGTCCCTTCGTCGGTGATGGCTACACCTTC. The gene calls are TRBV6-2 or TRBV6-3 and TRBJ1-2; D call uncertain. Looked up from germline, CDR1 is MNHEY and CDR2 is SVGEGT. The CDR3 loop spans 13 amino acids. Trimming took 5 bases from V and 6 from J, leaving 13 bases between them.